Below are 30 T cell receptor beta chains sequenced from a single sample in a study of T cells in Graves' hyperthyroidism and ophthalmopathy. RNA transcripts provided the source from which TCR beta CDR3 regions were amplified. HTBI primers were used for first-round RT-PCR of the TCR CDR3. TCRdb reprocessed the multiplex PCR reads with MiXCR, giving one entry per CDR3 protein. This sample has hundreds of thousands of distinct CDR3 sequences, with 45% found just once. Input material: peripheral blood or thyroid tissue (not recorded which). All receptors come from an adult man with Graves' disease, either hyperthyroidism or ophthalmopathy (not recorded which).

The chain couples TRBV2 to TRBJ1-1, with D possibly matching TRBD1 (6 bases). Looked up from germline, CDR1 is SNHLY and CDR2 is FYNNEI. The CDR3 totals 14 residues. V was pared by 5 bases and J by 4 bases, with 14 bases between. CDR3 protein: CASSNAGGATEAFF. The CDR3 DNA follows: TGTGCCAGCAGTAACGCCGGGGGGGCCACTGAAGCTTTCTTT.

In this sample, this clonotype turned up once. The rearrangement uses TRBV27 and TRBJ1-2; 7 bases line up with TRBD1. This CDR3 has 13 amino acids. The J segment lost 6 bases and the V segment lost 6 bases, leaving 7 bases of the junction unmatched. CDR1 and CDR2 from the germline V gene are MNHEY and SMNVEV (reference sequence). The CDR3 reads CASRPTGVDGYTF. In DNA, the CDR3 is TGTGCCAGCAGGCCTACAGGGGTGGATGGCTACACCTTC.

This clonotype was seen ten or more times. The chain recombines TRBV29-1 with TRBJ1-4; no reliable D call. Trimming pared 3 bases from V and 8 bases from J, leaving 13 bases between. Germline-derived CDR1 and CDR2 are SQVTM and ANQGSEA. This CDR3 spans 13 amino acids. The CDR3 nucleotides are TGCAGCGTTGATGCGTCAGGAGGGGAAAAACTGTTTTTT. Protein: CSVDASGGEKLFF.

Concerning this clonotype: A single base separates this from a much larger clone, so it may be a read error. The rearrangement uses TRBV3-1 and TRBJ1-6, with a tentative D call TRBD1 (6 bases). Looked up from germline, CDR1 is LGHDT and CDR2 is YNNKEL (reference sequence). CDR3 length equals 15 residues. The DNA for the CDR3 is TGTGCCATCAGCCCTCAGCCAGGGGTGAGTTCACCCCTCCACTTT. Translated: CAISPQPGVSSPLHF.

A note on this clonotype: A read error may produce the germline difference seen at one junction end. The chain has TRBV10-2 and TRBJ1-5, with unresolved D. This CDR3 has 16 residues. CDR1 and CDR2 from the germline V gene are WSHSY and SAAADI. The CDR3 nucleotides are TGCGCCAGCAGCCCGGACGGCATTCATAGCATTCAGCCCCAGCATTTT. This encodes CASSPDGIHSIQPQHF.

Many counts were recorded for this clonotype. Germline and junction disagree at one end, which may indicate a read error. The chain has TRBV5-1 and TRBJ2-5, with 7 bases aligning to TRBD1. This CDR3 is built from 13 residues. CDR1 is SGHRS, CDR2 YFSETQ, per germline. This chain's CDR3 is CASSLTGKETQYF. The DNA for the CDR3 is TGTGCCAGCAGCTTGACAGGGAAAGAGACCCAGTACTTC.

The J gene is TRBJ2-7, the V gene TRBV20-1; 13 bases map to TRBD2. This CDR3 has 14 residues. Germline loops: CDR1 DFQATT, CDR2 SNEGSKA (reference sequence). J was trimmed by 7 bases and V by 6 bases; bases with no gene match: 9. The CDR3 DNA is TGCAGTGCGATACCGGGACTAGCGGGGAAAGAGCAGTACTTC. Protein: CSAIPGLAGKEQYF.

The genes are TRBV6-5 and TRBJ2-7; no clear D gene. Trimming cost V 4 bases and J 5 bases, with 9 bases left between them. CDR3 length equals 12 residues. Germline CDR1 MNHEY, CDR2 SVGAGI. CDR3 sequence: CASSSNKNEQYF. In DNA, the CDR3 is TGTGCCAGCAGTTCAAACAAGAACGAGCAGTACTTC.

The chain joins TRBV10-3 to TRBJ1-2; tentatively, D is TRBD1 (6 bases). CDR3 size: 16 residues. CDR1 is ENHRY and CDR2 is SYGVKD in the germline V gene. Trimming shortened V by 3 bases and J by 2 bases, and 16 bases separated the two germline ends. In nucleotides, the CDR3 is TGTGCCATCAGTGACCATTTGGGACACGAAAACTATGGCTACACCTTC. Protein product: CAISDHLGHENYGYTF.

This clonotype was counted once. The chain combines TRBV2 with TRBJ1-6, with D possibly being TRBD1 (6 bases). The germline gives CDR1 SNHLY, CDR2 FYNNEI. The V end lost 9 bases, the J end lost 8 bases, and 11 bases lay between the germline ends. The CDR3 spans 12 residues. DNA of the CDR3: TGTGCCAGGGCAGGGGAGGATTCACCCCTCCACTTT. Amino acids: CARAGEDSPLHF.

At least ten counts were recorded for this clonotype. The chain recombines TRBV12-3 or TRBV12-4 with TRBJ1-2, with a weak D call TRBD1 (5 bases). Trimming removed 6 bases at V and 4 bases at J, with 12 bases between. CDR3 length: 13 amino acids. In DNA, the CDR3 is TGTGCCAGCAGCCTAGGACACCCCTATGGCTACACCTTC. Protein: CASSLGHPYGYTF.

This clonotype was seen ten or more times. V is TRBV15 and J is TRBJ2-5, with 9 bases fitting TRBD2. Losses at the gene ends were 5 bases for V and 4 bases for J; bases not matched to a gene: 8. The CDR3 runs to 15 residues. Per germline, CDR1 LNHNV and CDR2 YYDKDF (reference sequence). This CDR3 reads CATSSSGTIGETQYF. In nucleotides, the CDR3 is TGTGCCACCAGCTCTAGCGGGACCATTGGAGAGACCCAGTACTTC.

This clonotype was seen only once. CDR3 loop: CASVEVRQGACTF. The CDR3 nucleotides are TGTGCCAGCGTTGAAGTCCGGCAGGGGGCCTGCACCTTC. The rearrangement joins TRBV25-1 to TRBJ1-2; 8 bases map to TRBD1. Trimming took 8 bases from V and 13 from J; bases not matched to a gene: 15. This CDR3 spans 13 amino acids. CDR1 is MGHDK and CDR2 is SYGVNS in the germline V gene.

In this sample, this clonotype turned up many times. The gene calls are TRBV7-9 and TRBJ1-6; 9 positions match TRBD1. V shed 5 bases, J shed 8 bases, and the junction held 7 bases outside the gene matches. CDR1 and CDR2 (germline): SEHNR, FQNEAQ (reference sequence). The CDR3 consists of 15 residues. The CDR3 DNA reads TGTGCCAGCAGCGGCCGGGACAGGGCCGATTCACCCCTCCACTTT. It specifies CASSGRDRADSPLHF.

The chain is built from TRBV5-5 and TRBJ1-5; 8 nucleotides line up with TRBD1. V was clipped by 6 bases and J by 5 bases; unmatched bases: 10. The CDR3 extends over 15 amino acids. Germline values: CDR1 SGHKS, CDR2 YYEKEE (reference sequence). In DNA form, the CDR3 reads TGTGCCAGCAACCCCAGGGGGCAAGGGGATCAGCCCCAGCATTTT. It yields the protein CASNPRGQGDQPQHF.

The chain recombines TRBV15 with TRBJ1-4, with TRBD1 as a possible D gene (5 bases). The V gene's germline CDR1 is LNHNV and CDR2 YYDKDF (reference sequence). The CDR3 spans 15 residues. V was shortened by 1 base and J by 7 bases, with 13 bases between the two germline ends. The CDR3 loop is CATSRVPGAAEKLFF. The CDR3 DNA sequence: TGTGCCACCAGCAGAGTGCCCGGGGCGGCTGAAAAACTGTTTTTT.

As concerns this clonotype: Germline is not matched at one junction end, which may reflect a read error. The chain employs TRBV10-2 and TRBJ2-7; D is possibly TRBD1 (5 bases). The germline V gene encodes CDR1 WSHSY and CDR2 SAAADI. The CDR3 sequence is 15 residues long. The CDR3 protein is CASSGWTMASYEQYF. CDR3 nucleotide sequence: TGTGCCAGCAGTGGCTGGACAATGGCCTCCTACGAGCAGTACTTC.

The rearrangement uses TRBV20-1 and TRBJ2-5, with 9 bases aligning to TRBD2. This CDR3 region has 15 residues. The V segment lost 4 bases and the J segment 3 bases; nucleotides outside the gene matches: 9. CDR1 DFQATT and CDR2 SNEGSKA come from the germline V gene (reference sequence). The DNA for the CDR3 is TGCAGTGCTAAGATAGGCGGGGGGGGGGAAGAGACCCAGTACTTC. It yields the protein CSAKIGGGGEETQYF.

This clonotype has only a few counts. This chain uses TRBV9 with TRBJ2-7; 12 bases match TRBD1. V shed 4 bases and J 5 bases; nucleotides not matched to a gene: 10. The V gene's germline CDR1 is SGDLS and CDR2 YYNGEE. The CDR3 runs 16 residues. The DNA for the CDR3 is TGTGCCAGCAGCCAAGTAGGGACAGGGGGCCGCCACGAGCAGTACTTC. As protein: CASSQVGTGGRHEQYF.

V usage is TRBV6-6 and J usage is TRBJ1-1; D remains unclear. Trimming took 4 bases from V and 2 from J, leaving 8 bases between them. The CDR3 runs to 13 residues. CDR1 and CDR2 from the germline V gene are MNHNY and SVGAGI (reference sequence). Written as DNA, the CDR3 is TGTGCCAGCAGTTGGAACCGTAACACTGAAGCTTTCTTT. Its translation is CASSWNRNTEAFF.

The gene calls are TRBV29-1 and TRBJ1-3; no firm D call. The CDR3 has 12 amino acids. The V and J ends lost 3 bases and 8 bases respectively, with 11 bases between them. Germline lookup yields CDR1 SQVTM and CDR2 ANQGSEA. The CDR3 DNA sequence: TGCAGCGTTGATACAGATGGCTACACCATATATTTT. Amino acid sequence: CSVDTDGYTIYF.

The chain employs TRBV10-3 and TRBJ2-7, with 8 nucleotides matching TRBD2. The CDR3 totals 16 residues. Germline V gene data show CDR1 as ENHRY and CDR2 as SYGVKD. The V and J ends lost 0 bases and 2 bases, in that order; junction bases with no gene match: 6. The CDR3 reads CAISESGTGGPYEQYF. The CDR3 DNA reads TGTGCCATCAGTGAGTCTGGAACGGGAGGGCCCTACGAGCAGTACTTC.

The chain carries TRBV7-2 and TRBJ2-7; 7 bases align to TRBD1. The germline V gene has CDR1 SGHTA and CDR2 FQGNSA. Trimming took 7 bases from V and 2 from J; bases not matched to a gene: 11. CDR3 size: 15 residues. The CDR3 DNA reads TGTGCCAGCAAATATACGGCAGGGGGAACCTACGAGCAGTACTTC. It translates to CASKYTAGGTYEQYF.

In this sample, this clonotype turned up many times. This CDR3 reads CASSPGQGTNEQYF. The CDR3 DNA reads as TGTGCCAGCAGCCCGGGACAGGGGACGAACGAGCAGTACTTC. The chain joins TRBV7-2 to TRBJ2-7, with 10 bases aligning to TRBD1. V trimming: 5 bases; J trimming: 5 bases; junction bases outside the gene matches: 6. Germline V gene lookup returns CDR1 SGHTA and CDR2 FQGNSA. The CDR3 runs 14 residues.

Points on this clonotype: This may arise from a read error, as a much more abundant clone is one base away. J is TRBJ2-7 and V is TRBV29-1; 9 bases map to TRBD1. Germline-derived CDR1 and CDR2 are SQVTM and ANQGSEA. J lost 3 bases, V lost 6 bases, and 6 bases had no gene match. The CDR3 contains 13 residues. CDR3 amino acids: CSVDGTGNYEQYF. The CDR3 bases are TGCAGCGTAGACGGGACAGGGAACTACGAGCAGTACTTC.

This clonotype appeared many times. The rearrangement links TRBV24-1 to TRBJ2-2; D gene uncertain. The CDR3 has 16 residues. Germline V CDR1 and CDR2: KGHDR, SFDVKD. Trimming cost V 4 bases and J 6 bases, with 17 bases left between them. CDR3 nucleotide sequence: TGTGCCACCAGTGAAACCGACACACGGACGGCCGGGGAGCTGTTTTTT. Translation gives CATSETDTRTAGELFF.

This CDR3 is CSAREDEVIYEQYF. In nucleotides, the CDR3 is TGCAGTGCTAGAGAAGACGAGGTAATCTACGAGCAGTACTTC. The rearrangement joins TRBV20-1 to TRBJ2-7, with D unresolved. Germline-derived CDR1 and CDR2 are DFQATT and SNEGSKA (reference sequence). With 0 bases removed from V and 3 bases from J, the gap between germline ends came to 12 bases. The CDR3 runs to 14 residues.

This clonotype came up once. The chain joins TRBV5-1 to TRBJ1-6, with 10 bases fitting TRBD1. This CDR3 region has 14 residues. With V trimmed by 4 bases and J by 10 bases, 5 bases remained unmatched. Per germline, CDR1 SGHRS and CDR2 YFSETQ. CDR3 region: CASSTGTGESPLHF. In DNA form, the CDR3 reads TGCGCCAGCAGCACGGGGACAGGGGAATCACCCCTCCACTTT. Variable domain in full (rest from reference TRBV5-1 and TRBJ1-6): KAGVTQTPRYLIKTRGQQVTLSCSPISGHRSVSWYQQTPGQGLQFLFEYFSETQRNKGNFPGRFSGRQFSNSRSEMNVSTLELGDSALYLCASSTGTGESPLHFGNGTRLTVT.

The chain combines TRBV25-1 with TRBJ2-7, with D possibly matching TRBD2 (5 bases). The V end was cut by 8 bases, the J end by 6 bases, with 17 bases between. Germline assignment: CDR1 MGHDK and CDR2 SYGVNS. The CDR3 runs to 13 residues. The CDR3 bases are TGTGCCAGCTCCCGACCGGCTAGCCTCGAGCAGTACTTC. Translated, it gives CASSRPASLEQYF.

The rearrangement uses TRBV7-2 and TRBJ1-1; D may be TRBD1 (6 bases). V shed 8 bases and J shed 1 base, with 17 bases lying between them. The CDR3 runs 15 residues. Germline V lookup: CDR1 SGHTA, CDR2 FQGNSA. The CDR3 DNA sequence: TGTGCCAGCGGGGGGGGGGCCAGGACGAACACTGAAGCTTTCTTT. Amino acids: CASGGGARTNTEAFF.